This T cell receptor (beta chain) stems from a study of cytomegalovirus exposure and HLA in healthy donors. This CDR3 spans 11 amino acids. Deletions cut 1 base from V and 10 bases from J, with 8 bases between. In germline, CDR1 is MNHEY, CDR2 SVGAGI. Healthy bone marrow donors made up the donors. It was with 60 Vbeta and 13 Jbeta primers that the PCR ran. Assay: immunoSEQ multiplex PCR; the TCRdb copy retains only in-frame clones and omits some. The profile covers about 62,000 clones, with 70% to 90% appearing a single time and roughly 1.4% taken by the ten largest. The rearrangement uses TRBV6-5 and TRBJ2-7; maybe TRBD2 (5 bases). The source of this sequence is a man between 18 and 29 years old in good health and CMV-seronegative. Sequenced material: PBMCs. The CDR3 DNA is TGTGCCAGCAGTTACTTCGGGGTTCAGTACTTC. Its protein product is CASSYFGVQYF.